This TCR beta chain was sequenced during a study of human T cells and chemical hapten exposure. About the research overall: Across its 20 to 30 weeks, the study gave patients weekly diphenylcyclopropenone doses to the scalp.

The CDR3 spans 15 residues. V was shortened by 4 bases and J by 1 base, with 13 bases between the two germline ends. Germline CDR1 and CDR2: LGHDT and YNNKEL (reference sequence). This clonotype was recorded many times. Stated time point: patch test 1, 2 weeks after DPC sensitization. As to treatment: therapeutic diphenylcyclopropenone sensitization with weekly scalp DPC. The authors' total RNA extraction used unfractionated whole blood. The study's library attached unique molecular identifiers to single cDNA molecules. TCRdb itself ran the RACE reads through MiXCR, one entry per CDR3 protein. This table holds some 38,000 distinct CDR3 sequences, just under 6.5% found once.

The sequences come from whole blood, collected in connection with sensitization to the hapten diphenylcyclopropenone (DPC). V usage is TRBV3-1 and J usage is TRBJ1-1; TRBD1 is a possible D gene (5 bases). The clonotype originates from a woman aged 30 to 39 with alopecia areata. Some clones in this sample may be carry-over from other donors' samples. CDR3 in DNA: TGTGCCAGCAGCCCCACCTCGACAGCGAACACTGAAGCTTTCTTT. Amino acid sequence: CASSPTSTANTEAFF.